This TCR beta chain came from a study of early T cells in non-severe SARS-CoV-2 infection. Study-level background: The study sequenced bulk RNA from unsorted whole blood, with chains unpaired.

Trimming stripped 1 base from V and 7 bases from J, with 8 bases between. This CDR3 spans 14 amino acids. Germline CDR1 SEHNR, CDR2 FQNEAQ (reference sequence). General observations from the study: The matching step, a VDJdb search, favored anti-spike CD8 responses and missed private and CD4 specificities.

The TCR library protocol was used to attach unique molecular identifiers. These identifiers were attached to individual cDNA molecules. A single record per CDR3 protein comes from TCRdb applying MiXCR to the 5' RACE reads. Here the sample spans over 30,000 distinct CDR3 sequences, approximately 6% being singletons. This clonotype was seen repeatedly, ten times or more. What it binds is not known. The J gene is TRBJ1-6, the V gene TRBV7-9, with D uncertain. The sequenced material came from whole blood. This TCR came from an adult who was a healthcare worker with PCR-confirmed SARS-CoV-2 infection or an uninfected control (not recorded which). CDR3: CASSLEQMNSPLHF. DNA of the CDR3: TGTGCCAGCAGCTTAGAACAGATGAATTCACCCCTCCACTTT.